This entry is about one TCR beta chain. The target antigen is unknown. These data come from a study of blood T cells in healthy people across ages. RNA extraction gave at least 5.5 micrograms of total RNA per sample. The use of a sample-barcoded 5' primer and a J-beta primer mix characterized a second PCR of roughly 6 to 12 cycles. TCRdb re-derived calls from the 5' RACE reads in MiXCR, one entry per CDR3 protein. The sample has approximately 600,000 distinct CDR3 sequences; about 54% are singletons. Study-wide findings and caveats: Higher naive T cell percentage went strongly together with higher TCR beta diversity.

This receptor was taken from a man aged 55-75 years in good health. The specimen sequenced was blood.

The chain's CDR3 is CASSPQSGGQETQYF. CDR3 bases: TGTGCCAGCAGCCCCCAGAGCGGGGGTCAAGAGACCCAGTACTTC. The J gene is TRBJ2-5, the V gene TRBV7-7; 8 positions match TRBD2. This CDR3 is 15 amino acids long. Germline assignment: CDR1 SSHAT and CDR2 FNYEAQ (reference sequence). V trimming: 5 bases; J trimming: 2 bases; junction bases outside the gene matches: 7.